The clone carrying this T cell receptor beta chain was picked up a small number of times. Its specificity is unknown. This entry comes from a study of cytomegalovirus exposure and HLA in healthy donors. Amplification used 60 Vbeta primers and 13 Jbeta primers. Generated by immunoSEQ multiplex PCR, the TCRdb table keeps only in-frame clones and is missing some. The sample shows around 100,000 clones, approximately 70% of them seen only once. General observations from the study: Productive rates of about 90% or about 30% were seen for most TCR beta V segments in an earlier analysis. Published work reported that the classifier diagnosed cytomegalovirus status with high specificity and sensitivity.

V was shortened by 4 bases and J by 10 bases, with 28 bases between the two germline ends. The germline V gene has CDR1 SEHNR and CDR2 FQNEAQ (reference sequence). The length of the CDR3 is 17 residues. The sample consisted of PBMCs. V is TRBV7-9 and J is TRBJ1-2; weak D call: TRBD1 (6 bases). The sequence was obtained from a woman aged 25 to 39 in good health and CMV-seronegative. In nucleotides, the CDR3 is TGTGCCAGCAGCTCCGCTGAAGTTCTCAGGGGTAATTTTGACTACACCTTC. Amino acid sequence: CASSSAEVLRGNFDYTF.